Presented here are 17 T cell receptor beta chains from one specimen sequenced in a study of T-cell memory formation after mild COVID-19. TCRdb recomputed calls from the 5' RACE reads with MiXCR, one row per CDR3 protein. The data hold about 560,000 distinct CDR3 sequences, with roughly a sixth observed a single time. The sequencing input was PBMCs or a T cell subset sorted from them (not recorded which). Receptors originate from an adult woman who had mild COVID-19 (a few samples of this study predate the infection). Cell type and time point are not known.

There are a few counts of this clonotype. The CDR3 coding sequence is TGCGCCAGCAGCTTCGGACAGGGGGTAGAGTTCGGCGGGGAGCTGTTTTTT. Its protein is CASSFGQGVEFGGELFF. The V call is TRBV5-1, the J call TRBJ2-2; 10 bases fit TRBD1. Looked up from germline, CDR1 is SGHRS and CDR2 is YFSETQ. There are 17 residues in the CDR3. The junction had 11 bases not matched to a gene; V was cut back by 2 bases and J by 7 bases.

This clonotype was seen just once. V is TRBV7-3 and J is TRBJ1-4, with TRBD1 identical over 8 bases. V lost 5 bases and J lost 7; bases outside the gene matches: 9. CDR3 length equals 15 residues. From germline, CDR1 is SGHTA and CDR2 FQGTGA. The CDR3 DNA sequence: TGTGCCAGCAGCCGTCAGGGGGCAGGTCTTGAAAAACTGTTTTTT. Its translation is CASSRQGAGLEKLFF.

The chain recombines TRBV5-8 with TRBJ1-3; possible D gene TRBD1, 5 bases. The CDR3 covers 15 residues. Trimming took off 1 base at V and 4 bases at J, with 12 bases between the two ends. Per germline, CDR1 SGHTS and CDR2 YDEGEE. The CDR3 loop reads CASSLQGVLGNTIYF. CDR3 sequence (DNA): TGTGCCAGCAGCTTGCAGGGAGTTCTCGGAAACACCATATATTTT.

This clonotype was seen more than once but under ten times. The chain employs TRBV5-1 and TRBJ2-7; 7 nucleotides match TRBD1. V lost 3 bases and J lost 7; bases outside the gene matches: 10. This CDR3 spans 14 amino acids. Germline CDR1 and CDR2: SGHRS and YFSETQ. The CDR3 bases are TGCGCCAGCAGCTCTAGGACAGGCGCGGGTGAGCAGTACTTC. It encodes CASSSRTGAGEQYF.

V usage is TRBV20-1 and J usage is TRBJ1-3; D gene ambiguous. The ends were cut back, 2 bases at V and 0 bases at J, with 14 bases in the middle. The CDR3 covers 16 residues. CDR1 DFQATT and CDR2 SNEGSKA come from the germline V gene (reference sequence). As DNA, the CDR3 is TGCAGTGCTAGACCCCCCCACGGCACCTCTGGAAACACCATATATTTT. Amino acids: CSARPPHGTSGNTIYF.

The table lists this clonotype with a few counts. The rearrangement links TRBV9 to TRBJ2-1, with D perhaps TRBD2 (7 bases). Germline V gene lookup returns CDR1 SGDLS and CDR2 YYNGEE. The CDR3 has 15 amino acids. V lost 0 bases, J lost 7 bases, and 14 bases lay in between. The CDR3 nucleotides read TGTGCCAGCAGCGTAGATGGGGGGGCTGGAAATGAGCAGTTCTTC. Protein: CASSVDGGAGNEQFF.

This clonotype showed up just a few times. V is TRBV4-3 and J is TRBJ2-3, with 10 bases fitting TRBD1. Germline values: CDR1 LGHNA, CDR2 YSLEER. The CDR3 length is 17 residues. J gave up 4 bases and V 0 bases, and 7 bases lay outside the gene matches. CDR3: CASSQDSTGGWSDTQYF. The CDR3 DNA is TGCGCCAGCAGCCAAGATTCGACAGGGGGCTGGTCAGATACGCAGTATTTT.

This clonotype came up a few times. The rearrangement joins TRBV15 to TRBJ2-3, with 9 bases lining up with TRBD2. V was clipped by 0 bases and J by 4 bases; unmatched bases: 17. Germline CDR1 LNHNV, CDR2 YYDKDF (reference sequence). The CDR3 is 20 residues long. The CDR3 nucleotides read TGTGCCACCAGCAGAGATAGCGAGCGGGAGGTACCCCAGGGTGCAGATACGCAGTATTTT. As protein: CATSRDSEREVPQGADTQYF.

The V call is TRBV4-3, the J call TRBJ2-1; 10 bases map to TRBD2. The CDR3 is 15 residues long. Germline CDR1 LGHNA, CDR2 YSLEER. V was clipped by 4 bases and J by 10 bases; unmatched bases: 10. CDR3 loop: CASSPYTSGILEQFF. The CDR3 nucleotides are TGCGCCAGCAGCCCCTATACTAGCGGGATATTGGAGCAGTTCTTC.

The chain joins TRBV10-3 to TRBJ2-4, with 11 bases aligning to TRBD1. V lost 10 bases and J lost 8; bases outside the gene matches: 7. This CDR3 has 13 amino acids. CDR1 is ENHRY and CDR2 is SYGVKD in the germline V gene. The CDR3: CASGQGASDIQYF. The CDR3, as DNA: TGTGCCAGCGGACAGGGGGCTTCGGACATTCAGTACTTC.

The V call is TRBV6-5, the J call TRBJ2-1; tentative D call: TRBD2 (6 bases). The CDR3 has 14 amino acids. CDR1 is MNHEY and CDR2 is SVGAGI in the germline V gene. Trimming removed 0 bases at V and 9 bases at J, with 12 bases between. CDR3 loop: CASSYSGTRGEQFF. In DNA, the CDR3 is TGTGCCAGCAGTTACTCGGGGACGCGGGGTGAGCAGTTCTTC.

The chain joins TRBV13 to TRBJ1-4; D not resolved. The ends were cut back, 5 bases at V and 8 bases at J, with 18 bases in the middle. Looked up from germline, CDR1 is PRHDT and CDR2 is FYEKMQ (reference sequence). This CDR3 comprises 15 residues. The CDR3 region has the DNA TGTGCCAGCAGCCTGAGTAACTCCGGGGTAGAAAAACTGTTTTTT. The encoded protein is CASSLSNSGVEKLFF.

This clonotype was observed a few times. The chain has TRBV9 and TRBJ2-2; 13 bases map to TRBD2. CDR3 length equals 17 residues. CDR1 and CDR2 (germline): SGDLS, YYNGEE. Trimming removed 4 bases from V and 5 bases from J; junction bases left unmatched: 8. The CDR3, as DNA: TGTGCCAGCAGCTCCCTCCGGACTAGCGGGGGAACCGGGGAGCTGTTTTTT. Protein sequence: CASSSLRTSGGTGELFF. Variable domain in full (rest from reference TRBV9 and TRBJ2-2): DSGVTQTPKHLITATGQRVTLRCSPRSGDLSVYWYQQSLDQGLQFLIQYYNGEERAKGNILERFSAQQFPDLHSELNLSSLELGDSALYFCASSSLRTSGGTGELFFGEGSRLTVL.

V gene TRBV5-1 combines with J gene TRBJ2-5, with TRBD1 as a possible D gene (5 bases). The germline V gene has CDR1 SGHRS and CDR2 YFSETQ. The CDR3 is 14 amino acids. Trimming pared 2 bases from V and 5 bases from J, leaving 13 bases between. The CDR3 loop is CASSFSTAGETQYF. For the CDR3, the DNA is TGCGCCAGCAGCTTCTCGACGGCAGGGGAGACCCAGTACTTC.

The V gene is TRBV7-2, the J gene TRBJ1-1; TRBD1 might be the D (6 bases). V was cut by 5 bases and J by 11 bases, with 15 bases left in between. The CDR3 has 12 residues. Looked up from germline, CDR1 is SGHTA and CDR2 is FQGNSA. CDR3 DNA sequence: TGTGCCAGCAGCAGAGACAGGCGGGAGGCTTTCTTT. It yields the protein CASSRDRREAFF.

This clonotype was seen ten or more times. V gene TRBV7-9 combines with J gene TRBJ1-1; D possibly corresponds to TRBD1 (5 bases). Deletions cut 3 bases from V and 0 bases from J, with 8 bases between. CDR3 length equals 14 residues. Germline V gene sequence: CDR1 SEHNR, CDR2 FQNEAQ (reference sequence). This chain's CDR3 is CASSLEGLNTEAFF. The CDR3 nucleotides are TGTGCCAGCAGCTTGGAGGGGTTGAACACTGAAGCTTTCTTT.

This clonotype has just a few counts. The chain couples TRBV20-1 to TRBJ1-6, with 9 bases matching TRBD1. Germline CDR1 is DFQATT and CDR2 is SNEGSKA (reference sequence). This CDR3 has 15 residues. J was trimmed by 7 bases and V by 2 bases; bases with no gene match: 6. This CDR3 reads CSARSRDRDNSPLHF. The DNA of the CDR3 is TGCAGTGCTAGATCTAGGGACAGGGACAATTCACCCCTCCACTTT.